The 9 T cell receptor beta chains below were found in one sample sequenced in a study of regulatory T cells in long-lasting Graves disease. Time point reported: persistent/refractory GD, antithyroid drugs over 5 years with positive TRAb. The TCR library was prepared using RNA isolated from PBMCs. Building of the TCR beta libraries involved iRepertoire HTBI primers and Arm-PCR of CDR3 regions. TCRdb reanalysed the multiplex PCR reads using MiXCR and keeps one entry per CDR3 protein. Here the sample spans 250,000 to 300,000 distinct CDR3 sequences, 20% to 25% being singletons. The starting material was peripheral blood mononuclear cells (PBMCs), obtained when the disease was refractory, from a patient treated with antithyroid drugs. The receptor set was obtained from a female donor with Graves disease.

This clonotype was recorded many times. The chain has TRBV28 and TRBJ2-6, with no clear D. V was pared by 6 bases and J by 2 bases, with 8 bases between. CDR3 length: 14 amino acids. From germline, CDR1 is MDHEN and CDR2 SYDVKM. The CDR3 region has the DNA TGTGCCAGCAGGGAATTAACTGGGGCCAACGTCCTGACTTTC. This gives the protein CASRELTGANVLTF.

To note about this clonotype: The junction differs from germline at one of its ends, possibly a read error. CDR3 DNA: TGTGCCATCAGTGAGGGAAAACGGGAGAACACTGAAGCTCTCTTT. Its translation is CAISEGKRENTEALF. V is TRBV10-3 and J is TRBJ1-1; D gene unclear. CDR3 length: 15 amino acids. Germline CDR1 reads ENHRY; CDR2 reads SYGVKD.

This clonotype was counted many times. The gene calls are TRBV30 and TRBJ1-2; TRBD1 aligns across 10 bases. The CDR3 spans 12 residues. In germline, CDR1 is GTSNPN, CDR2 SVGIG (reference sequence). V lost 5 bases and J lost 3; bases outside the gene matches: 0. The CDR3 nucleotides read TGTGCCTGGGGACAGGGGGACTATGGCTACACCTTC. Protein sequence: CAWGQGDYGYTF.

V usage is TRBV25-1 and J usage is TRBJ1-2, with D uncertain. In germline, CDR1 is MGHDK, CDR2 SYGVNS. The V gene lost 9 bases and the J gene lost 2 bases, with 13 bases spanning the gap. There are 13 residues in the CDR3. In nucleotides, the CDR3 is TGTGCCAGACCTCTCGACGGAAACTATGGCTACACCTTC. It translates to CARPLDGNYGYTF.

This clonotype was counted many times. The rearrangement uses TRBV11-2 and TRBJ2-7; 7 nucleotides line up with TRBD2. CDR1 and CDR2 from the germline V gene are SGHAT and FQNNGV. This CDR3 spans 13 amino acids. J lost 3 bases, V lost 6 bases, and 5 bases had no gene match. CDR3 bases: TGTGCCAGCAGTCCGGGACTAATCTACGAGCAGTACTTC. Amino acid sequence: CASSPGLIYEQYF.

Here the CDR3 reads CASSFRDSFFRFRERREEPEKLFF. The DNA of the CDR3 is TGTGCCAGCAGCTTCCGGGACAGCTTTTTTAGGTTTAGGGAACGCAGGGAGGAGCCTGAAAAACTGTTTTTT. The chain has TRBV7-8 and TRBJ1-4; 7 nucleotides line up with TRBD1. Per the germline V gene, CDR1 is SGHVS and CDR2 is FQNEAQ. With V trimmed by 3 bases and J by 7 bases, 35 bases remained unmatched. This CDR3 is 24 amino acids long.

This clonotype has a count of ten or more. The chain combines TRBV12-3 or TRBV12-4 with TRBJ2-7; possible D gene TRBD1, 6 bases. V lost 3 bases, J lost 6 bases, and 15 bases lay in between. The CDR3 is 14 residues long. CDR3 nucleotides: TGTGCCAGCAGTTTTCTGGGCCCCAGGGGCGAGCAGTACTTC. It translates to CASSFLGPRGEQYF.

This clonotype came up a few times. This chain uses TRBV19 with TRBJ2-1; maybe TRBD2 (7 bases). V lost 1 base and J lost 9, with 16 bases in between. Germline CDR1 and CDR2: LNHDA and SQIVND (reference sequence). This CDR3 comprises 15 residues. DNA of the CDR3: TGTGCCAGTAGTATAGGACAGGCCCCGGGGGGTGAGCAGTTCTTC. It encodes CASSIGQAPGGEQFF.

The chain links TRBV5-1 to TRBJ2-5, with a tentative D call TRBD1 (6 bases). CDR3 length: 18 residues. In germline, CDR1 is SGHRS, CDR2 YFSETQ. The V end was cut by 0 bases, the J end by 2 bases, with 20 bases between. The CDR3: CASSLVPPSGVAQETQYF. CDR3 DNA: TGCGCCAGCAGCTTGGTTCCCCCATCAGGGGTAGCACAAGAGACCCAGTACTTC.